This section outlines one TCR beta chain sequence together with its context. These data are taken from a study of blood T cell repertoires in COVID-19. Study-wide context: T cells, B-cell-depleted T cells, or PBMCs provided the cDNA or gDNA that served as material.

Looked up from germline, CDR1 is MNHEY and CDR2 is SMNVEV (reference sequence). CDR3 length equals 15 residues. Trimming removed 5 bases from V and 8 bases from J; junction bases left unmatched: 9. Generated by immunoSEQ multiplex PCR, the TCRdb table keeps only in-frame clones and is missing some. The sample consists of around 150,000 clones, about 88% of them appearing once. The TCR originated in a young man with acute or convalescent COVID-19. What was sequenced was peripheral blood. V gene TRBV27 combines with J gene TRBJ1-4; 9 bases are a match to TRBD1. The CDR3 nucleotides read TGTGCCAGCAGTGGAGTCGGACAGGGGCGGGAAAAACTGTTTTTT. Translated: CASSGVGQGREKLFF.